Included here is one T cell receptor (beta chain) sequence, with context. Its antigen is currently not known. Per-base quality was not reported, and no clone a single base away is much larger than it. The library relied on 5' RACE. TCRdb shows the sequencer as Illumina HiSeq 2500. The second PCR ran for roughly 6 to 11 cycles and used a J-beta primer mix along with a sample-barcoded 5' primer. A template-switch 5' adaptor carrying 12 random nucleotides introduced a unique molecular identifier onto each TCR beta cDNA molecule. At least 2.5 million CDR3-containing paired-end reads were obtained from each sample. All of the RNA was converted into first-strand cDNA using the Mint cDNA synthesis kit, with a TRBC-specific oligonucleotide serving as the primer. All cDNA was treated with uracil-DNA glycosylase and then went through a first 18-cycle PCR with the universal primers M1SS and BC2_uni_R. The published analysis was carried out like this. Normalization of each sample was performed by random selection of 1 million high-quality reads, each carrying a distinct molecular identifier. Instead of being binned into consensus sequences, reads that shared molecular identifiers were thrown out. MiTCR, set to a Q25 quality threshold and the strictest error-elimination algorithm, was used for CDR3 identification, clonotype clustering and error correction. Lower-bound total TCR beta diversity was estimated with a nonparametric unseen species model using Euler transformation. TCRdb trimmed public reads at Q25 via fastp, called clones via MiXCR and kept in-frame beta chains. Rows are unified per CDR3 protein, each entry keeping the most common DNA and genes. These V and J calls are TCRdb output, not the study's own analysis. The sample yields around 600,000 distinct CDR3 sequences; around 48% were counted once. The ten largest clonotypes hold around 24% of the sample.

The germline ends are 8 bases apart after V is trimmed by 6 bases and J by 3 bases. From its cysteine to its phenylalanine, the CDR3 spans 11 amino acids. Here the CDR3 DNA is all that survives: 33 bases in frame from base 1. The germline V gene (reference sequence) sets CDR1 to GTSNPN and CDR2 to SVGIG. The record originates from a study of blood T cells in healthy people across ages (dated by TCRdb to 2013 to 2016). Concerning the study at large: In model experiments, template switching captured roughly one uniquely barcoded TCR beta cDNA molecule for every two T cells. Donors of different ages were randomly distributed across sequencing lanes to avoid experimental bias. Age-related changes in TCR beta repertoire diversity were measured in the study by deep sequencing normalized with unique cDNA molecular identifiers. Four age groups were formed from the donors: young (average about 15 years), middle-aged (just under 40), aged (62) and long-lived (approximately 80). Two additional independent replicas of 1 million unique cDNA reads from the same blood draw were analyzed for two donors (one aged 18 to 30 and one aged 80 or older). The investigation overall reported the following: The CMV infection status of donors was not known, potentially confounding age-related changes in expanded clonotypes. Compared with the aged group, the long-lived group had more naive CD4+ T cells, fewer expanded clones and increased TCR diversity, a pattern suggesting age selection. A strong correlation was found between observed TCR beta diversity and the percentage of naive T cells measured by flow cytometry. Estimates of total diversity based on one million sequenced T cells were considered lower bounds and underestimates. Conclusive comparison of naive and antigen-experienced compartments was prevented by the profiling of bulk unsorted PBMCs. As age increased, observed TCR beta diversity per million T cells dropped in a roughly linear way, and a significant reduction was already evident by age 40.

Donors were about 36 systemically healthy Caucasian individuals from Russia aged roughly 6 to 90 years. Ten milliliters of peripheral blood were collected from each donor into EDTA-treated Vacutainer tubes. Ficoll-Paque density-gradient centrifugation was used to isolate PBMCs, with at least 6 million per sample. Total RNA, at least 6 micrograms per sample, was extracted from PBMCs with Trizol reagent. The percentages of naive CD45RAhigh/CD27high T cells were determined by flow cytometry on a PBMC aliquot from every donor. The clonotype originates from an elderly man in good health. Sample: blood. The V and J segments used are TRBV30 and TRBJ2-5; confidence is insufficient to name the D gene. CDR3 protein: CACGRKETQYF. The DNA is TGTGCCTGTGGAAGGAAAGAGACCCAGTACTTC.